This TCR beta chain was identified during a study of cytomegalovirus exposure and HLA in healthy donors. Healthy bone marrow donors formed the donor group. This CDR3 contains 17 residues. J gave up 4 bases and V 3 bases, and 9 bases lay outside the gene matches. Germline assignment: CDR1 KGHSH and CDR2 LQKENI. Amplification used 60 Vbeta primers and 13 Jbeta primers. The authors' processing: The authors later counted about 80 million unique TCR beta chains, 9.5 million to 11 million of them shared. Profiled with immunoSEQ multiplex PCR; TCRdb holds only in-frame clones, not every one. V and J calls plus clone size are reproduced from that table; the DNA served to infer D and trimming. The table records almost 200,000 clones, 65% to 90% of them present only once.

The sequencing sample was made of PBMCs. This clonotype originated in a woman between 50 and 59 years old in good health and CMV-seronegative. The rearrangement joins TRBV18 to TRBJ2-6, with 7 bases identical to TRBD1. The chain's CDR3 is CASSPSTGLAGANVLTF. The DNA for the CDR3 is TGTGCCAGCTCACCGTCGACAGGGCTAGCCGGGGCCAACGTCCTGACTTTC.